This T cell receptor (beta chain) is drawn from a study of metastatic and nonmetastatic thyroid tumors. Overall study: Across peripheral blood and tumor or nodule tissue samples taken from malignant and benign thyroid patients, the repertoires were compared with one another. The study, taken as a whole, reports: Compared with benign nodules, malignant thyroid tumors were reported to have significantly higher TCR beta diversity in both blood and tumor.

Patients were all untreated before their thyroid surgery. The CDR3 consists of 13 residues. Trimming cost V 1 base and J 8 bases, with 9 bases left between them. CDR1 is SNHLY and CDR2 is FYNNEI in the germline V gene. As to this clone: The antigen is unknown. A much larger clonotype is one base distant, so this may be a read error.

Authors' processing steps: A classifier of distant metastasis in papillary thyroid cancer was built from CDR3 differences (across clinicopathological groups). TCRdb re-analyzed the PCR reads using MiXCR. TCRdb's processing, not the authors' own work, is the source of the V and J calls. The sample carries about 23,000 clones, about 20% recorded once. The chain is built from TRBV2 and TRBJ1-3; TRBD1 might be the D (5 bases). The specimen was blood. The clonotype originates from a female donor with papillary thyroid cancer or a benign thyroid nodule (not recorded which). Some clones in this sample may be carry-over from other donors' samples. The CDR3 region is CASSEGGSDTIYF. CDR3 DNA sequence: TGTGCCAGCAGTGAAGGGGGCTCGGACACCATATATTTT.